These 32 T cell receptor beta chains originate from one sample sequenced in a study of blood T cell repertoires in COVID-19. Measured with immunoSEQ multiplex PCR; TCRdb has only the in-frame clones, and not every one. There are some 200,000 clones in the sample; 87% occur only once, and 9% to 12% lies in the top ten. Sample: PBMCs or T cells enriched from blood (not recorded which). The receptors were sampled from a man between 18 and 35 years old with acute COVID-19.

The chain employs TRBV6-5 and TRBJ1-5; the D is unclear. From germline, CDR1 is MNHEY and CDR2 SVGAGI. The CDR3 sequence is 14 residues long. V was trimmed by 8 bases and J by 5 bases, leaving 16 bases between them. CDR3 amino acids: CASGDRPAYQPQHF. The CDR3 nucleotides read TGTGCCAGCGGAGACCGGCCAGCATATCAGCCCCAGCATTTT.

This clone was recorded a few times. The chain couples TRBV25-1 to TRBJ2-3; TRBD2 agrees at 8 bases. The germline CDR1 and CDR2 sequences are MGHDK and SYGVNS. With 4 bases clipped from V and 4 bases from J, the junction kept 7 bases outside the gene matches. The CDR3 sequence is 15 residues long. This CDR3 reads CASSGRAGEADTQYF. The CDR3, as DNA: TGTGCCAGCAGTGGAAGAGCGGGAGAGGCAGATACGCAGTATTTT.

CDR3 bases: TGTGCCAGCAGTTTGGGGGCAGGGGATGGCTACACCTTC. This gives the protein CASSLGAGDGYTF. This chain uses TRBV28 with TRBJ1-2; a possible D gene is TRBD1 (6 bases). Trimming stripped 3 bases from V and 6 bases from J, with 11 bases between. This CDR3 comprises 13 residues. CDR1 and CDR2 from the germline V gene are MDHEN and SYDVKM.

J is TRBJ2-5 and V is TRBV7-2; TRBD1 matches at 10 bases. V lost 5 bases and J lost 5; bases outside the gene matches: 5. CDR3 length: 14 amino acids. In germline, CDR1 is SGHTA, CDR2 FQGNSA. The CDR3 DNA reads as TGTGCCAGCAGCGTCGACAGGGGGCTGGAGACCCAGTACTTC. This encodes CASSVDRGLETQYF. Drawing the rest from reference TRBV7-2 and TRBJ2-5, the complete variable domain is GAGVSQSPSNKVTEKGKDVELRCDPISGHTALYWYRQSLGQGLEFLIYFQGNSAPDKSGLPSDRFSAERTGGSVSTLTIQRTQQEDSAVYLCASSVDRGLETQYFGPGTRLLVL.

This chain connects TRBV5-1 to TRBJ1-2, with 8 bases matching TRBD1. CDR1 is SGHRS and CDR2 is YFSETQ in the germline V gene. After removal of 4 bases from V and 3 bases from J, the junction contained 8 bases not matched to a gene. The CDR3 runs to 15 residues. CDR3 DNA: TGCGCCAGCAGCCCCGGGGACAGGCCCTACTATGGCTACACCTTC. Translation gives CASSPGDRPYYGYTF.

The chain is built from TRBV29-1 and TRBJ1-2; D gene uncertain. CDR3 size: 14 residues. The germline gives CDR1 SQVTM, CDR2 ANQGSEA. V was pared by 6 bases and J by 3 bases, with 17 bases between. The CDR3 loop is CSVATGLADYGYTF. CDR3 DNA sequence: TGCAGCGTGGCCACGGGGTTAGCGGACTATGGCTACACCTTC.

This rearrangement joins TRBV5-1 to TRBJ2-1, with TRBD1 identical over 9 bases. Germline values: CDR1 SGHRS, CDR2 YFSETQ. The length of the CDR3 is 14 residues. V was clipped by 4 bases and J by 8 bases; unmatched bases: 7. The CDR3 reads CASSPKGQGYEQFF. In DNA form, the CDR3 reads TGCGCCAGCAGCCCTAAGGGACAGGGCTATGAGCAGTTCTTC.

The V gene is TRBV28, the J gene TRBJ2-5; D remains unclear. The CDR3 runs to 11 residues. Trimming left V 4 bases short and J 4 bases short, with 4 bases between. Looked up from germline, CDR1 is MDHEN and CDR2 is SYDVKM. CDR3 nucleotide sequence: TGTGCCAGCAGTTCCCTAGAGACCCAGTACTTC. Its translation: CASSSLETQYF.

The chain recombines TRBV24-1 with TRBJ1-5, with a possible D match to TRBD1 (5 bases). CDR3 size: 18 residues. The V end was cut by 4 bases, the J end by 7 bases, with 25 bases between. From germline, CDR1 is KGHDR and CDR2 SFDVKD. CDR3 bases: TGTGCCACCAGTGAGCAACAATCGCGGGGCCACGCCGAACAGCCCCAGCATTTT. It translates to CATSEQQSRGHAEQPQHF.

The rearrangement joins TRBV5-1 to TRBJ1-2, with 9 bases matching TRBD1. The CDR3 loop spans 14 amino acids. Germline CDR1 reads SGHRS; CDR2 reads YFSETQ. The trim removed 3 bases at V and 8 bases at J, leaving 8 bases unmatched. CDR3 sequence: CASSSSGQGAGYTF. DNA of the CDR3: TGCGCCAGCAGCTCGTCGGGACAGGGAGCCGGCTACACCTTC. Full variable domain (outside the CDR3, taken from reference TRBV5-1 and TRBJ1-2): KAGVTQTPRYLIKTRGQQVTLSCSPISGHRSVSWYQQTPGQGLQFLFEYFSETQRNKGNFPGRFSGRQFSNSRSEMNVSTLELGDSALYLCASSSSGQGAGYTFGSGTRLTVV.

In this sample, this clone turned up once. CDR3 coding DNA: TGTGCCAGCAGTTATTCGAGACAGGGGATGAACACTGAAGCTTTCTTT. This gives the protein CASSYSRQGMNTEAFF. V gene TRBV6-9 combines with J gene TRBJ1-1, with 8 bases identical to TRBD1. Germline CDR1 reads MNHGY; CDR2 reads SVAAGI. Trimming took 0 bases from V and 0 from J; bases not matched to a gene: 3. The CDR3 length is 16 residues.

The chain links TRBV12-3 or TRBV12-4 to TRBJ1-5; 7 nucleotides match TRBD1. The CDR3 extends over 13 amino acids. V lost 7 bases, J lost 4 bases, and 4 bases stayed unmatched. CDR3 DNA: TGTGCCAGCACCCCGGACAGGAATCAGCCCCAGCATTTT. Its translation is CASTPDRNQPQHF.

CDR3 sequence: CASRTAKNTEAFF. The CDR3 DNA is TGCGCCAGCAGGACAGCTAAAAACACTGAAGCTTTCTTT. The chain carries TRBV4-1 and TRBJ1-1, with D maybe TRBD1 (5 bases). CDR1 is MGHRA and CDR2 is YSYEKL in the germline V gene. V was trimmed by 6 bases and J by 2 bases, leaving 10 bases between them. This CDR3 region has 13 residues.

The chain employs TRBV2 and TRBJ2-1, with 11 bases lining up with TRBD2. CDR3 length: 15 residues. V shed 3 bases, J shed 5 bases, and the junction held 3 bases outside the gene matches. CDR1 is SNHLY and CDR2 is FYNNEI in the germline V gene. The CDR3 spells CASSDVAGGNNEQFF. CDR3 DNA sequence: TGTGCCAGCAGTGATGTAGCGGGAGGGAACAATGAGCAGTTCTTC.

This chain joins TRBV29-1 and TRBJ2-7; D is perhaps TRBD1 (6 bases). Germline loops: CDR1 SQVTM, CDR2 ANQGSEA. The CDR3 extends over 13 amino acids. V lost 6 bases and J 2 bases, leaving 14 bases between the germline ends. The chain's CDR3 is CSVGTLSPYEQYF. DNA for the CDR3: TGCAGCGTGGGGACATTAAGTCCCTACGAGCAGTACTTC.

The gene calls are TRBV27 and TRBJ1-2; 8 nucleotides agree with TRBD1. Trimming at V came to 8 bases and at J to 6 bases, leaving 11 bases not matched to a gene. Germline V gene lookup returns CDR1 MNHEY and CDR2 SMNVEV (reference sequence). CDR3 size: 14 residues. CDR3 coding DNA: TGTGCCAGCGGCGAGTTGGCAGGGGGCGATGGCTACACCTTC. It codes for CASGELAGGDGYTF.

This chain joins TRBV7-8 and TRBJ1-5, with 7 bases lining up with TRBD1. This CDR3 has 14 amino acids. J was trimmed by 7 bases and V by 0 bases; bases with no gene match: 3. Germline V CDR1 and CDR2: SGHVS, FQNEAQ. The DNA for the CDR3 is TGTGCCAGCAGCTTAGCCGGGACAGCCCAGCCCCAGCATTTT. Amino acid sequence: CASSLAGTAQPQHF.

This clone was seen just once. V gene TRBV10-1 combines with J gene TRBJ2-3; 12 nucleotides match TRBD2. There are 19 residues in the CDR3. V lost 3 bases to trimming and J lost 3 bases; unmatched junction nucleotides: 13. The germline V gene has CDR1 WNHNN and CDR2 SYGVQD (reference sequence). CDR3 sequence reads: CASSDHGGLAGSRTDTQYF. CDR3 DNA sequence: TGCGCCAGCAGTGACCATGGAGGACTAGCGGGAAGTAGAACAGATACGCAGTATTTT.

The chain has TRBV19 and TRBJ1-5; 9 nucleotides align to TRBD1. Germline V gene sequence: CDR1 LNHDA, CDR2 SQIVND (reference sequence). The CDR3 sequence is 14 residues long. With V trimmed by 6 bases and J by 4 bases, 4 bases remained unmatched. The CDR3 sequence: CASRTGGGNQPQHF. CDR3 DNA: TGTGCCAGTAGGACAGGGGGAGGGAATCAGCCCCAGCATTTT.

The chain carries TRBV28 and TRBJ2-7; TRBD2 is a possible D gene (5 bases). This CDR3 has 12 residues. V lost 6 bases and J lost 3, with 9 bases in between. The V gene's germline CDR1 is MDHEN and CDR2 SYDVKM. In nucleotides, the CDR3 is TGTGCCAGCAGCGAGGGCGGCTACGAGCAGTACTTC. Residues: CASSEGGYEQYF.

The rearrangement uses TRBV6-5 and TRBJ1-5, with D perhaps TRBD1 (6 bases). V dropped 0 bases and J dropped 4 bases, with 7 bases sitting between them. CDR3 size: 14 residues. From germline, CDR1 is MNHEY and CDR2 SVGAGI. The CDR3 DNA follows: TGTGCCAGCAGTTACTCACAGGGAAATCAGCCCCAGCATTTT. Translation: CASSYSQGNQPQHF.

J is TRBJ1-4 and V is TRBV7-9; 7 bases match TRBD1. This CDR3 region has 15 residues. After removal of 4 bases from V and 8 bases from J, the junction contained 10 bases not matched to a gene. Germline V CDR1 and CDR2: SEHNR, FQNEAQ (reference sequence). The CDR3 DNA follows: TGTGCCAGCAGCTACGCCCGACAGGGCGAGGAAAAACTGTTTTTT. It translates to CASSYARQGEEKLFF. The complete variable domain, with remaining parts taken from reference TRBV7-9 and TRBJ1-4, reads DTGVSQNPRHKITKRGQNVTFRCDPISEHNRLYWYRQTLGQGPEFLTYFQNEAQLEKSRLLSDRFSAERPKGSFSTLEIQRTEQGDSAMYLCASSYARQGEEKLFFGSGTQLSVL.

CDR3 sequence: CARGHQNTEAFF. The CDR3 DNA reads TGTGCCCGGGGACATCAGAACACTGAAGCTTTCTTT. The rearrangement uses TRBV30 and TRBJ1-1; D is perhaps TRBD1 (6 bases). V was shortened by 8 bases and J by 1 base, with 11 bases between the two germline ends. CDR3 size: 12 residues. Germline lookup yields CDR1 GTSNPN and CDR2 SVGIG (reference sequence). The complete variable domain, with remaining parts taken from reference TRBV30 and TRBJ1-1, reads SQTIHQWPATLVQPVGSPLSLECTVEGTSNPNLYWYRQAAGRGLQLLFYSVGIGQISSEVPQNLSASRPQDRQFILSSKKLLLSDSGFYLCARGHQNTEAFFGQGTRLTVV.

The chain is built from TRBV6-2 or TRBV6-3 and TRBJ2-5; perhaps TRBD2 as D (5 bases). V dropped 6 bases and J dropped 2 bases, with 7 bases sitting between them. CDR1 and CDR2 (germline): MNHEY, SVGEGT. This CDR3 is built from 12 residues. The CDR3 nucleotides are TGTGCCAGCAGCCGAGGGCAAGAGACCCAGTACTTC. The encoded protein is CASSRGQETQYF.

V gene TRBV6-5 combines with J gene TRBJ2-7; TRBD2 agrees at 10 bases. CDR3 length: 13 amino acids. In germline, CDR1 is MNHEY, CDR2 SVGAGI. With V trimmed by 7 bases and J by 2 bases, 2 bases remained unmatched. CDR3 protein: CASNSGRAYEQYF. CDR3 sequence (DNA): TGTGCCAGCAACAGCGGGAGGGCCTACGAGCAGTACTTC.

The V and J genes are TRBV29-1 and TRBJ1-2, with D possibly TRBD1 on 5 matching bases. The CDR3 is 15 residues long. Looked up from germline, CDR1 is SQVTM and CDR2 is ANQGSEA. V lost 8 bases and J 0 bases, leaving 19 bases between the germline ends. The CDR3 spells CSTVGGEVANYGYTF. The CDR3, as DNA: TGCAGCACAGTTGGAGGGGAGGTGGCTAACTATGGCTACACCTTC.

The chain has TRBV7-3 and TRBJ1-1; 8 bases are shared with TRBD1. Germline trimming cut 2 bases from V and 5 bases from J; bases unmatched to any gene: 4. CDR1 and CDR2 (germline): SGHTA, FQGTGA. This CDR3 is built from 14 residues. This CDR3 reads CASSLGTGETEAFF. In nucleotides, the CDR3 is TGTGCCAGCAGCTTAGGGACAGGAGAAACTGAAGCTTTCTTT.

The chain combines TRBV7-3 with TRBJ2-1; the D gene is possibly TRBD2 (6 bases). CDR3 length: 13 amino acids. Germline V CDR1 and CDR2: SGHTA, FQGTGA. Between the trimmed V and J ends, which lost 6 bases and 7 bases, there was a span of 13 bases. The CDR3 protein is CASSSGVVNEQFF. CDR3 bases: TGTGCCAGCAGTTCGGGGGTAGTGAATGAGCAGTTCTTC.

The V gene is TRBV2, the J gene TRBJ1-1; D not certain. The germline V gene has CDR1 SNHLY and CDR2 FYNNEI. The CDR3 is made up of 13 amino acids. Trimming removed 3 bases at V and 7 bases at J, with 12 bases between. The CDR3 loop is CASSDAYSLEAFF. CDR3 DNA: TGTGCCAGCAGTGATGCCTATAGTCTTGAAGCTTTCTTT.

The V call is TRBV10-1, the J call TRBJ2-2, with 9 bases matching TRBD2. V dropped 7 bases and J dropped 4; count of bases not matched to a gene: 7. Per germline, CDR1 WNHNN and CDR2 SYGVQD (reference sequence). This CDR3 region has 15 residues. The CDR3 protein is CASKSRGGGTGELFF. In DNA form, the CDR3 reads TGCGCCAGCAAGTCCCGCGGGGGGGGCACCGGGGAGCTGTTTTTT.

The chain joins TRBV2 to TRBJ2-7, with 8 nucleotides matching TRBD2. CDR1 SNHLY and CDR2 FYNNEI come from the germline V gene. The CDR3 is 12 amino acids. The V gene end was trimmed by 6 bases and the J gene end by 4 bases; junction bases not matched to a gene: 2. This CDR3 is CASRLAAYEQYF. The CDR3, as DNA: TGTGCCAGCAGACTAGCGGCTTACGAGCAGTACTTC.

The CDR3 spells CAGTDYRDRGRRKTAYNSPLHF. The CDR3 DNA sequence: TGCGCCGGAACAGACTACCGGGACAGGGGGCGAAGGAAGACTGCCTATAATTCACCCCTCCACTTT. The chain has TRBV10-1 and TRBJ1-6, with 12 nucleotides matching TRBD1. V lost 11 bases and J lost 2; bases outside the gene matches: 25. This CDR3 is 22 amino acids long. In germline, CDR1 is WNHNN, CDR2 SYGVQD (reference sequence).